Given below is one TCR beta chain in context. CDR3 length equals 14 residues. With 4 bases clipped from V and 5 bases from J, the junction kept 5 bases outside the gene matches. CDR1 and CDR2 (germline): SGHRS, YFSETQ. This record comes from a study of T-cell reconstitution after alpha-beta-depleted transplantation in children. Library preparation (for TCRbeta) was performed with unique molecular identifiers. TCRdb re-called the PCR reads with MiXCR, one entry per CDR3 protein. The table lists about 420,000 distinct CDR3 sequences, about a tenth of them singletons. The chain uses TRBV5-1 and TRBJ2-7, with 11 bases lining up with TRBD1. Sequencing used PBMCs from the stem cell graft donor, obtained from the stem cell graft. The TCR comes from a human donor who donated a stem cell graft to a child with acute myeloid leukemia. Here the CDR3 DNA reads TGCGCCAGCAGCGGCGGGACAGGGGGAAACGAGCAGTACTTC. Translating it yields CASSGGTGGNEQYF.